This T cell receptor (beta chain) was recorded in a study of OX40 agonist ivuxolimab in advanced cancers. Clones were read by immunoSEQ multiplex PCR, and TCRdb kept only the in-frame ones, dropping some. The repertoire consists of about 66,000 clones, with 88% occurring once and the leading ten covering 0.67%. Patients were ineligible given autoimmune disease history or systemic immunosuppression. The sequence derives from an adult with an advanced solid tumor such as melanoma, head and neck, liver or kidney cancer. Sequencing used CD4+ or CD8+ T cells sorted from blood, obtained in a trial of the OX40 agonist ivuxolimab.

The CDR3 DNA reads as TGTGCCAGCAGTTTATTGGCAGTTGAGACCTACGAGCAGTACTTC. Translation gives CASSLLAVETYEQYF. J is TRBJ2-7 and V is TRBV28; D is unresolved. Germline-derived CDR1 and CDR2 are MDHEN and SYDVKM. The germline V and J ends were trimmed by 1 base and 2 bases, with 12 bases remaining between them. This CDR3 is 15 amino acids long.